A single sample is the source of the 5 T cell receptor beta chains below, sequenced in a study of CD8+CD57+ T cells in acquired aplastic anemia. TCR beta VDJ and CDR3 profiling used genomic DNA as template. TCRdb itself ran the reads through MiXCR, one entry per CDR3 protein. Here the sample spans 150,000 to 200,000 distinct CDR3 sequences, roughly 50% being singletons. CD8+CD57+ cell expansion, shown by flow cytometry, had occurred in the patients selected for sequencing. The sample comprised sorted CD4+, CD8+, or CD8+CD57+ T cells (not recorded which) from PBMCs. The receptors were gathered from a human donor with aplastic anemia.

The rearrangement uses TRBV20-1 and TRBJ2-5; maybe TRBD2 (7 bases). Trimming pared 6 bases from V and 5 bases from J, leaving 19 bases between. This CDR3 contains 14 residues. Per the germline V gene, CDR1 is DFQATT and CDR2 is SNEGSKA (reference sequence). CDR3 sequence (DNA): TGCAGTGCCTGGAGCGTACAGGGAGGGGAGACCCAGTACTTC. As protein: CSAWSVQGGETQYF.

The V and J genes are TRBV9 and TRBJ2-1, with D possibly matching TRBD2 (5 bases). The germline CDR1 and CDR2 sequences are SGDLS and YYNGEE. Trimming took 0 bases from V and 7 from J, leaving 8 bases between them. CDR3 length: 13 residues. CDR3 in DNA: TGTGCCAGCAGCGTAGTAAGGGAGAATGAGCAGTTCTTC. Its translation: CASSVVRENEQFF.

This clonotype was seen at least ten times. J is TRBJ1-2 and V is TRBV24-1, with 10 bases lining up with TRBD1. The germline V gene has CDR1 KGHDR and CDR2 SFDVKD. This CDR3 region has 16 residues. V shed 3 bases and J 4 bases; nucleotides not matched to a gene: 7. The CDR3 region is CATSDTRTGGVYGYTF. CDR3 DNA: TGTGCCACCAGTGATACCCGGACAGGGGGGGTCTATGGCTACACCTTC.

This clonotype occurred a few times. The CDR3 spells CASSLVGQGARETQYF. The CDR3 nucleotides are TGTGCCAGCAGCTTAGTGGGACAGGGGGCTCGGGAGACCCAGTACTTC. The rearrangement uses TRBV7-2 and TRBJ2-5, with TRBD1 identical over 12 bases. Germline assignment: CDR1 SGHTA and CDR2 FQGNSA. CDR3 length: 16 amino acids. The V segment lost 1 base and the J segment 5 bases; nucleotides outside the gene matches: 5.

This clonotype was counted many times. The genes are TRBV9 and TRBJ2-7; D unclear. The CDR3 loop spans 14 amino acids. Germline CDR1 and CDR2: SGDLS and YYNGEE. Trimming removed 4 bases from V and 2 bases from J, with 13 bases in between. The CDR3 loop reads CASSPSQLAYEQYF. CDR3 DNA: TGTGCCAGCAGCCCCTCCCAGCTTGCCTACGAGCAGTACTTC. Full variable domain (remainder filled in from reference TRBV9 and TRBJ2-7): DSGVTQTPKHLITATGQRVTLRCSPRSGDLSVYWYQQSLDQGLQFLIQYYNGEERAKGNILERFSAQQFPDLHSELNLSSLELGDSALYFCASSPSQLAYEQYFGPGTRLTVT.